These T cell receptor beta chains were read from a single sample in a study of T cell repertoires in ileal Crohn's disease. Using immunoSEQ multiplex PCR, the repertoire was profiled, and TCRdb retains in-frame clones only, with some absent. The repertoire holds roughly 3,100 clones, around 79% seen once, with over 5.5% in the top ten. The sequenced sample consisted of ileal tissue. Every receptor here comes from an adult with Crohn's disease. Both conserved end residues are part of each CDR3. The D gene is left open where the match is weak. The size entry is marked missing in some rows and otherwise reads once, few, many or a size class.

V gene: TRBV7-2; CDR3 length: 13; D gene: NA; clone size: NA; J gene: TRBJ2-7; CDR3 protein: CASSFTDTYEQYF; CDR3 DNA: TGTGCCAGCAGCTTTACGGACACCTACGAGCAGTACTTC
V gene: TRBV7-2; CDR3 length: 16; D gene: TRBD2; clone size: few; J gene: TRBJ2-2; CDR3 protein: CASSLVLAGVNGELFF; CDR3 DNA: TGTGCCAGCAGCTTAGTTCTAGCGGGAGTAAACGGGGAGCTGTTTTTT
V gene: TRBV11-2; CDR3 length: 14; D gene: TRBD1; clone size: NA; J gene: TRBJ1-1; CDR3 protein: CASSLGDRDTEAFF; CDR3 DNA: TGTGCCAGCAGCTTAGGCGACAGGGACACTGAAGCTTTCTTT
V gene: TRBV6-4; CDR3 length: 13; D gene: TRBD1; clone size: few; J gene: TRBJ2-5; CDR3 protein: CASSAGGEETQYF; CDR3 DNA: TGTGCCAGCAGTGCAGGGGGCGAAGAGACCCAGTACTTC
V gene: TRBV4-1; CDR3 length: 13; D gene: NA; clone size: NA; J gene: TRBJ1-4; CDR3 protein: CASSPPMGEKLFF; CDR3 DNA: TGCGCCAGCAGCCCACCCATGGGGGAAAAACTGTTTTTT
V gene: TRBV4-2; CDR3 length: 16; D gene: NA; clone size: NA; J gene: TRBJ2-7; CDR3 protein: CASSQDWPEGTYEQYF; CDR3 DNA: TGTGCCAGCAGCCAAGATTGGCCAGAGGGAACCTACGAGCAGTACTTC
V gene: TRBV4-1; CDR3 length: 15; D gene: NA; clone size: NA; J gene: TRBJ2-7; CDR3 protein: CASSQAQGSAYEQYF; CDR3 DNA: TGCGCCAGCAGCCAAGCTCAGGGTTCCGCCTACGAGCAGTACTTC
V gene: TRBV29-1; CDR3 length: 14; D gene: NA; clone size: few; J gene: TRBJ1-1; CDR3 protein: CSVGARGGYSEAFF; CDR3 DNA: TGCAGCGTTGGGGCTCGGGGGGGTTACTCTGAAGCTTTCTTT
V gene: TRBV7-3; CDR3 length: 20; D gene: TRBD2; clone size: NA; J gene: TRBJ2-1; CDR3 protein: CASSLTRGLAGWGKLGEQFF; CDR3 DNA: TGTGCCAGCAGCTTAACTAGAGGACTAGCGGGATGGGGCAAATTGGGTGAGCAGTTCTTC
V gene: TRBV14; CDR3 length: 12; D gene: NA; clone size: NA; J gene: TRBJ2-7; CDR3 protein: CASSFHLYEQYF; CDR3 DNA: TGTGCCAGCAGCTTCCACCTCTACGAGCAGTACTTC
V gene: TRBV11-2; CDR3 length: 14; D gene: TRBD1; clone size: NA; J gene: TRBJ1-2; CDR3 protein: CASSKDGRGGGYTF; CDR3 DNA: TGTGCCAGCAGCAAAGATGGCAGGGGGGGAGGCTACACCTTC
V gene: TRBV6-4; CDR3 length: 15; D gene: TRBD2; clone size: NA; J gene: TRBJ2-1; CDR3 protein: CASSKDPSGSHEQFF; CDR3 DNA: TGTGCCAGCAGTAAAGACCCTAGCGGGTCGCATGAGCAGTTCTTC
V gene: TRBV25-1; CDR3 length: 13; D gene: TRBD1; clone size: NA; J gene: TRBJ2-7; CDR3 protein: CASSAGGQGKQYF; CDR3 DNA: TGTGCCAGCAGTGCTGGAGGACAGGGAAAGCAGTACTTC
V gene: TRBV29-1; CDR3 length: 16; D gene: TRBD2; clone size: NA; J gene: TRBJ2-1; CDR3 protein: CSVEVRSGRAYNEQFF; CDR3 DNA: TGCAGCGTTGAAGTTAGGAGCGGGAGGGCCTACAATGAGCAGTTCTTC
V gene: TRBV6-4; CDR3 length: 14; D gene: NA; clone size: NA; J gene: TRBJ2-3; CDR3 protein: CASSDDGSTDTQYF; CDR3 DNA: TGTGCCAGCAGTGACGATGGGAGCACAGATACGCAGTATTTT
V gene: TRBV7-9; CDR3 length: 15; D gene: NA; clone size: NA; J gene: TRBJ1-2; CDR3 protein: CASRYEGDPDYGYTF; CDR3 DNA: TGTGCCAGCCGATACGAGGGGGATCCAGACTATGGCTACACCTTC